This T cell receptor (beta chain) stems from a study of blood T cell repertoires in COVID-19 (TCRdb year 2020). Regarding the study in general: Samples from collaborators originated in the United States, Italy and Spain and spanned both the acute and convalescent phases of COVID-19. The prospective study material was composed of cDNA or gDNA derived from T cells, B-cell-depleted T cells, or PBMCs. Subjects who had been exposed to COVID-19, were actively infected with it, or had recovered from it provided the deeply sampled blood TCRbeta repertoires that made up the dataset. The repertoires were made available in a free public database intended to serve as a resource for research on the immune response to SARS-CoV-2. The samples were drawn from two sources: the first 160 participants of the ongoing ImmuneRACE study, and over 950 subjects contributed by 6 global collaborators. Nearly every sample came with metadata listing a de-identified subject ID, COVID-19 status, age in years and sex. Where available, HLA class I and class II types were taken from metadata supplied by the sample provider and were not determined by assay-based typing. General study outcomes and caveats: The amount of clinical and demographic metadata varied by source and participant and was provided uncurated.

The CDR3 runs 13 amino acids, cysteine and phenylalanine included. The sequence is cut down to CDR3 DNA, 39 bases in frame from base 1. Between the V and J ends, shortened by 4 bases and 7 bases respectively, the junction contains 15 bases. From a lookup of the germline V gene, CDR1 and CDR2 are SGHRS and YFSETQ. A second Seattle source provided samples from volunteer blood donors who had recovered from COVID-19. The collaborating institutions used their own protocols to collect whole blood in K2EDTA tubes. For TCRbeta analysis, collaborator samples were shipped as frozen whole blood, as isolated PBMCs, or as DNA extracted from either sample type. TCRbeta CDR3 regions were amplified from genomic DNA using the immunoSEQ Assay, a bias-controlled multiplex PCR. The paper's processing steps were these. The number of nucleated cells in each sample was estimated by amplification of reference gene primers within the assay. To quantify the absolute abundance of each unique TCRbeta CDR3 rearrangement, sequence reads were collapsed and filtered. For each sample, productive Simpson clonality was calculated as the square root of Simpson's diversity index across productive rearrangements. TCRdb provides this immuneACCESS table in a form limited to in-frame rearrangements. Some clones are lacking; in checked studies, under half of them reflect an unresolved V gene, and why the rest are absent is not known. V and J calls and clone size are those listed in that table; D and trimming were worked out from the DNA. The sample table lists hundreds of thousands of clones, about four fifths of them with a count of one. The ten largest clonotypes hold over 8.5% of the sample.

Concerning this clone: Its antigen is still unknown. No base quality information exists; no much larger clone differs at one position.

The chain couples TRBV5-1 to TRBJ2-7, with the D gene not confidently named. This clonotype originated in a woman aged 45-60 years who had recovered from COVID-19. Sequenced input: peripheral blood. This receptor has the CDR3 CASSLVSVVEQYF. The nucleotide sequence reads as follows: TGCGCCAGCAGCCTGGTGTCCGTTGTGGAGCAGTACTTC.